This T cell receptor beta chain stems from a study of T cell changes during pregnancy in multiple sclerosis (dated by TCRdb to between 2018 and 2021). With respect to the entire study: Changes in the T cell repertoire over the course of pregnancy were examined in this study in women with multiple sclerosis.

This clone was seen a handful of times. Its antigen is not yet known. No much larger clonotype is one base removed from it; base qualities were not supplied. Libraries came from the immunoSEQ multiplex PCR assay. TCRdb holds this immuneACCESS table with in-frame rearrangements only. Some clones are missing; in checked studies, unresolved V genes explain under half, and the rest has no known cause. The sample includes over 60,000 clones, with 90% to 95% observed a single time. Of the sample, 0.9% to 1.2% falls within the top ten clones. The input for sequencing was peripheral blood, taken in the first trimester of pregnancy. The TCR originated in a female donor with multiple sclerosis, enrolled in a pregnancy study.

DNA sequence: TGTGCCAGCAGTGAGGTGGGAGGGCCGAACAATGAGCAGTTCTTC. Its protein is CASSEVGGPNNEQFF. Recombination linked TRBV2 to TRBJ2-1, with TRBD2 identical over 7 junction bases. The CDR3 holds 15 amino acids from the cysteine to the phenylalanine. The CDR3 DNA has 45 bases and is translated from base 1. CDR1 and CDR2 (SNHLY, FYNNEI) derive from the germline V gene. Ends trimmed: V by 3 bases, J by 5 bases; bases unmatched to a gene: 7. With the rest looked up from the reference TRBV2 and TRBJ2-1 genes rather than sequenced, the full variable domain is EPEVTQTPSHQVTQMGQEVILRCVPISNHLYFYWYRQILGQKVEFLVSFYNNEISEKSEIFDDQFSVERPDGSNFTLKIRSTKLEDSAMYFCASSEVGGPNNEQFFGPGTRLTVL.